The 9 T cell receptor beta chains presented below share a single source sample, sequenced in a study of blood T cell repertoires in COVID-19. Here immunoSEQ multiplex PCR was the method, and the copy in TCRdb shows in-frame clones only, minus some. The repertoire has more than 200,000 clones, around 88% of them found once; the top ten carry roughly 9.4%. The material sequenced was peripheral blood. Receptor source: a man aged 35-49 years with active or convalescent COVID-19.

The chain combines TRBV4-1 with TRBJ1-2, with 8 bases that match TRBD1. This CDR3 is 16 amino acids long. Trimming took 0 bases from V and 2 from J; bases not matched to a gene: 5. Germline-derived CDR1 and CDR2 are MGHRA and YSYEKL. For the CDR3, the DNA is TGCGCCAGCAGCCAAGACAGGGGGCAATGGAACTATGGCTACACCTTC. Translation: CASSQDRGQWNYGYTF.

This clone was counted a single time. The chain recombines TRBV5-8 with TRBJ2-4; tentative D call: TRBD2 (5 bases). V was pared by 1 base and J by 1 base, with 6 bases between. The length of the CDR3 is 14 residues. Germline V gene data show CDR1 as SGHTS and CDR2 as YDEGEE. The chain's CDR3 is CASSLPGAKNIQYF. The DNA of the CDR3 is TGTGCCAGCAGCTTGCCGGGGGCCAAAAACATTCAGTACTTC. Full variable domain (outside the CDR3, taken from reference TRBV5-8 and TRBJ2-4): EAGVTQSPTHLIKTRGQQATLRCSPISGHTSVYWYQQALGLGLQFLLWYDEGEERNRGNFPPRFSGRQFPNYSSELNVNALELEDSALYLCASSLPGAKNIQYFGAGTRLSVL.

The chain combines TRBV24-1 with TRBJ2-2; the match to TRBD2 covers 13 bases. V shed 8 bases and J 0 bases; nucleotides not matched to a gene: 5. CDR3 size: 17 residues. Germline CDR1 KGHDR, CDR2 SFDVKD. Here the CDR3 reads CATKGTSGEPNTGELFF. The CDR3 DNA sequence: TGTGCCACCAAAGGGACTAGCGGGGAACCGAACACCGGGGAGCTGTTTTTT.

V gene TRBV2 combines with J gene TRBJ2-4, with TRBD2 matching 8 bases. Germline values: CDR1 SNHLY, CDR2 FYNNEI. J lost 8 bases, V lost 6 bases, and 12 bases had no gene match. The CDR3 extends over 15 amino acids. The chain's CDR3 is CASRSGLARVDIQYF. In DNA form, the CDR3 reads TGTGCCAGCAGATCAGGACTAGCTAGGGTAGACATTCAGTACTTC.

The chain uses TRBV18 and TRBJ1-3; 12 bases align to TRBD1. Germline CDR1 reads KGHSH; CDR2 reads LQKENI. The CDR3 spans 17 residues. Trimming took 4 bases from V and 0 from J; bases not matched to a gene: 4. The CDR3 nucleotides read TGTGCCAGCTCACAAGGGACAGGGGGCAACTCTGGAAACACCATATATTTT. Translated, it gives CASSQGTGGNSGNTIYF.

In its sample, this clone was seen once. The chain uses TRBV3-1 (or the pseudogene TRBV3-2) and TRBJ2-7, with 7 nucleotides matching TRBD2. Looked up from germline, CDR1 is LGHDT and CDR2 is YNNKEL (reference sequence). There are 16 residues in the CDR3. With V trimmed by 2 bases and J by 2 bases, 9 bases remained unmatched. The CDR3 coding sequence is TGTGCCAGCAGCCAAAGTCGTTCTAGCGGAACCTACGAGCAGTACTTC. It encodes CASSQSRSSGTYEQYF.

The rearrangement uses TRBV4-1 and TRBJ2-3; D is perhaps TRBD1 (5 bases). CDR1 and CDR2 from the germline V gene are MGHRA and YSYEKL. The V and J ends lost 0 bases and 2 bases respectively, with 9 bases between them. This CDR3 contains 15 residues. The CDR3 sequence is CASSQDGAPTDTQYF. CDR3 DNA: TGCGCCAGCAGCCAAGATGGGGCCCCCACAGATACGCAGTATTTT.

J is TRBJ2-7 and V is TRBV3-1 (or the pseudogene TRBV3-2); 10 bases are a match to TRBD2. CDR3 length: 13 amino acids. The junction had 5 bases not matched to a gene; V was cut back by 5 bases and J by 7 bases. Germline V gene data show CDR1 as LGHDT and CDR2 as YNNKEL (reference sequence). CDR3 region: CASSARLAGEQYF. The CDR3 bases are TGTGCCAGCAGCGCAAGACTAGCGGGTGAGCAGTACTTC.

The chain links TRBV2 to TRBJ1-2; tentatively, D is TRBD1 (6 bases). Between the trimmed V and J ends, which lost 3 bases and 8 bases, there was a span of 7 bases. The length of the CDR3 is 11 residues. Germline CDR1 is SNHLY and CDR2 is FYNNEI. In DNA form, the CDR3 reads TGTGCCAGCAGTGAGACAGGCGGCTACACCTTC. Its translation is CASSETGGYTF.